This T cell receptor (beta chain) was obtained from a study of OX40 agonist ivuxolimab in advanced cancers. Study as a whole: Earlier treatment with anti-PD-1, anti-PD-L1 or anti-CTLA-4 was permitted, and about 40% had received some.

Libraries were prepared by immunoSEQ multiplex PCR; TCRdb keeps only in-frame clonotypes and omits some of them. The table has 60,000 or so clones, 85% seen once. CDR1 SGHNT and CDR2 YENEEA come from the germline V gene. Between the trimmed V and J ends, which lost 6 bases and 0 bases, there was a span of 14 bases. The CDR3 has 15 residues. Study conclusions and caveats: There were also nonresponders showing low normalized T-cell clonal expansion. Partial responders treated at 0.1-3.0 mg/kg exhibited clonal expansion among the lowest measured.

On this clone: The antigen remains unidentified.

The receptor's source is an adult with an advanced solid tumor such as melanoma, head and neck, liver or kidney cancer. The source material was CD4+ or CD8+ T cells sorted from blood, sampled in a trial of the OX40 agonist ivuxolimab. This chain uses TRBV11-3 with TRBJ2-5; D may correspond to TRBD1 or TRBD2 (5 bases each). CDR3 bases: TGTGCCAGCAGTCTCTTTCGGGGCGACCAAGAGACCCAGTACTTC. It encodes CASSLFRGDQETQYF. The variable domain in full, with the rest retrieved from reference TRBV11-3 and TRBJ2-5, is EAGVVQSPRYKIIEKKQPVAFWCNPISGHNTLYWYLQNLGQGPELLIRYENEEAVDDSQLPKDRFSAERLKGVDSTLKIQPAELGDSAVYLCASSLFRGDQETQYFGPGTRLLVL.